These T cell receptor beta chains were read from a single sample in a study of identical twins. MiXCR, run by TCRdb on the 5' RACE reads, gives a single entry per CDR3 protein. The data hold 200,000 or so distinct CDR3 sequences, with about a sixth observed a single time. This same sample was also taken into another study, of T cells expressing NK-cell markers.

Sequenced sample: CD8+ T cells sorted from blood. These receptors were collected from a woman between 18 and 29 years old in good health. Each CDR3 is given with its conserved first and last residue. D genes are given only for firm matches. Rows may omit the clone size; those that give it use once, few, many or a size class.

clone size	V gene	D gene	J gene	CDR3 protein	CDR3 DNA
few	TRBV12-3/TRBV12-4	-	TRBJ1-4	CASRKSQGEKLFF	TGTGCCAGCAGGAAAAGCCAGGGTGAAAAACTGTTTTTT
few	TRBV5-5	-	TRBJ2-1	CASSLEGTPYNEQFF	TGTGCCAGCAGCTTGGAGGGGACCCCCTACAATGAGCAGTTCTTC
-	TRBV12-5	-	TRBJ2-3	CASAEPDTQYF	TGTGCTAGTGCCGAGCCAGATACGCAGTATTTT
-	TRBV4-1	-	TRBJ1-1	CASSQEVGMAEAFF	TGCGCCAGCAGCCAAGAAGTGGGGATGGCTGAAGCTTTCTTT
-	TRBV3-1	-	TRBJ2-7	CASSPREGYEQYF	TGTGCCAGCAGCCCTCGGGAAGGCTACGAGCAGTACTTC
few	TRBV20-1	-	TRBJ1-2	CSARDPTGYGYTF	TGCAGTGCTAGAGATCCGACAGGCTATGGCTACACCTTC
-	TRBV5-5	-	TRBJ1-5	CASGRADNSNQPQHF	TGTGCCAGCGGCAGGGCGGACAATAGCAATCAGCCCCAGCATTTT
-	TRBV15	-	TRBJ1-5	CATSRDRHSNQPQHF	TGTGCCACCAGCAGAGATCGCCATAGCAATCAGCCCCAGCATTTT
-	TRBV20-1	-	TRBJ2-7	CSASVSYEQYF	TGCAGTGCTTCCGTCTCCTACGAGCAGTACTTC
many	TRBV12-3/TRBV12-4	-	TRBJ2-5	CASIKGGQETQYF	TGTGCCAGCATCAAGGGGGGTCAAGAGACCCAGTACTTC
-	TRBV15	TRBD1	TRBJ2-1	CATSSGTDRSKQFF	TGTGCCACCAGCAGTGGGACGGACAGGAGTAAGCAGTTCTTC
many	TRBV6-5	-	TRBJ1-2	CASSPSTPYTF	TGTGCCAGCAGTCCGTCCACCCCCTACACCTTC
once	TRBV7-6	-	TRBJ2-7	CASSLEPGETYEQYF	TGTGCCAGCAGCTTAGAGCCAGGGGAAACCTACGAGCAGTACTTC
few	TRBV18	-	TRBJ2-5	CASSPGSESQETQYF	TGTGCCAGCTCACCAGGTAGCGAGAGCCAAGAGACCCAGTACTTC
many	TRBV10-1	TRBD1	TRBJ2-2	CASSRDSANTGELFF	TGCGCCAGCAGTCGGGACAGCGCGAACACCGGGGAGCTGTTTTTT
-	TRBV29-1	-	TRBJ2-3	CSVDSQGGSGDTQYF	TGCAGCGTTGACTCGCAGGGGGGTTCCGGAGATACGCAGTATTTT
few	TRBV10-3	-	TRBJ1-2	CAISESPQGSYGYTF	TGTGCCATCAGTGAGTCCCCCCAGGGATCCTATGGCTACACCTTC
-	TRBV24-1	TRBD1	TRBJ2-2	CATSDRGQGNTGELFF	TGTGCCACCAGTGATCGTGGACAGGGAAACACCGGGGAGCTGTTTTTT
-	TRBV4-1	-	TRBJ2-1	CASSQDRVQEEHEQFF	TGCGCCAGCAGCCAAGATAGAGTTCAGGAGGAGCATGAGCAGTTCTTC
few	TRBV5-1	-	TRBJ2-7	CASSRDWATLLYEQYF	TGCGCCAGCAGCAGAGATTGGGCTACCTTACTCTACGAGCAGTACTTC
few	TRBV28	TRBD1	TRBJ2-4	CASNSGQGRNIQYF	TGTGCCAGCAACTCCGGACAGGGTCGAAACATTCAGTACTTC
few	TRBV7-8	TRBD1	TRBJ2-4	CASSFFRGAKNIQYF	TGTGCCAGCAGCTTTTTCAGGGGGGCCAAAAACATTCAGTACTTC
-	TRBV7-3	-	TRBJ2-3	CASSFGGGADTQYF	TGTGCCAGCAGCTTCGGAGGGGGGGCAGATACGCAGTATTTT
-	TRBV5-1	TRBD2	TRBJ2-1	CASSFASGSWGSYNEQFF	TGCGCCAGCAGCTTTGCTAGCGGGTCCTGGGGGTCCTACAATGAGCAGTTCTTC
-	TRBV2	-	TRBJ1-1	CASSEVGTLRLNTEAFF	TGTGCCAGCAGTGAAGTGGGCACTTTGCGACTGAACACTGAAGCTTTCTTT
few	TRBV6-5	TRBD2	TRBJ2-7	CASSSRVGTSLYEQYF	TGTGCCAGCAGTTCGAGGGTTGGGACTAGCCTATATGAGCAGTACTTC
-	TRBV9	-	TRBJ2-7	CASSVAGTHVDEQYF	TGTGCCAGCAGCGTAGCGGGGACTCACGTCGACGAGCAGTACTTC
few	TRBV7-9	-	TRBJ1-6	CASSSGRQLNSPLHF	TGTGCCAGCAGCTCTGGGAGACAGCTTAATTCACCCCTCCACTTT